The rows below give T cell receptor beta chains drawn from one sample of a study of cytomegalovirus exposure and HLA in healthy donors. This table comes from immunoSEQ multiplex PCR, and its TCRdb copy is limited to in-frame clones, with some not included. This sample has approximately 220,000 clones; roughly 75% occur once, and the top ten carry under 2%. The specimen sequenced was PBMCs. Every receptor here comes from a woman in her twenties or thirties in good health and CMV-seronegative. The CDR3 runs from the conserved cysteine through the conserved F or W. Each record gives: J gene, clone size, V gene, D gene, CDR3 DNA, CDR3 protein. The D gene is left open where the match is weak. Expanded clones get a size class; other rows say once, few or many, or leave the size out.

TRBJ1-1,-,TRBV5-4,TRBD1,TGTGCCAGCAGCCCCACGACAGGGGAGAACACTGAAGCTTTCTTT,CASSPTTGENTEAFF
TRBJ1-2,-,TRBV4-1,TRBD1,TGCGCCAGCAGCCCTTGGACAGGGGTAAACTATGGCTACACCTTC,CASSPWTGVNYGYTF
TRBJ2-7,-,TRBV30,-,TGTGCCTGGAGTGTAACGGTCGCTAGGGAGCAGTACTTC,CAWSVTVAREQYF
TRBJ1-3,-,TRBV11-2,-,TGTGCCAGCAACAACAGGGCCTCTGGAAACACCATATATTTT,CASNNRASGNTIYF
TRBJ2-7,-,TRBV10-2,-,TGCGCCAGCAGTGAGGGAGGCTACGAGCAGTACTTC,CASSEGGYEQYF
TRBJ2-5,-,TRBV19,TRBD2,TGTGCCAGTAGTGCTAGCGGGATAGAGCAGTACTTC,CASSASGIEQYF
TRBJ1-1,-,TRBV27,-,TGTGCCAGCAGCGTAACAGGGAAGAACACTGAAGCTTTCTTT,CASSVTGKNTEAFF
TRBJ2-5,-,TRBV5-5,TRBD2,TGTGCCAGCAGCTTGCCCCTGGCGGGGGGAAGGGACTTTCACTTC,CASSLPLAGGRDFHF
TRBJ2-7,-,TRBV6-4,-,TGTGCCAGCAGTGACTCTCAGGGGCCCTACGAGCAGTACTTC,CASSDSQGPYEQYF
TRBJ2-1,-,TRBV6-4,TRBD2,TGTGCCAGCAGTCCAAAAGCGGGAGGCCTTCCCCGGGGGCAGTTCTTC,CASSPKAGGLPRGQFF
TRBJ1-1,once,TRBV4-2,-,TGTGCCAGCAGCCAAGTTATGAACACTGAAGCTTTCTTT,CASSQVMNTEAFF
TRBJ2-2,-,TRBV2,-,TGTGCCAGCAGTGAAAACAGCTTGAACACCGGGGAGCTGTTTTTT,CASSENSLNTGELFF
TRBJ2-4,-,TRBV5-1,TRBD1,TGCGCCAGCAGCTTGGAGACAGGGGTGAACATTCAGTACTTC,CASSLETGVNIQYF
TRBJ2-7,-,TRBV4-1,TRBD2,TGCGCCAGCAGCCAAGATCCCTCGCGGGAGTTTAGGGACGAGCAGTACTTC,CASSQDPSREFRDEQYF
TRBJ1-1,-,TRBV11-2,-,TGTGCCAGCAGCTTAGGGGCGCGCACTGCTTTCTTT,CASSLGARTAFF
TRBJ2-7,-,TRBV7-2,-,TGTGCCAGCAGCTTAGTTCCAGACTACGAGCAGTACTTC,CASSLVPDYEQYF
TRBJ2-1,-,TRBV6-4,-,TGTGCCAGCAGTGACTCCGCCCTTCCTAGAATCGAGCAGTTCTTC,CASSDSALPRIEQFF
TRBJ2-5,-,TRBV7-9,-,TGTGCCAGCAGCTTAGAACGCGGAGGGACGTACCAAGAGACCCAGTACTTC,CASSLERGGTYQETQYF
TRBJ2-7,-,TRBV19,TRBD1,TGTGCCAGTAGTACCGGACAGGGTACCTCCTACGAGCAGTACTTC,CASSTGQGTSYEQYF
TRBJ2-7,-,TRBV15,-,TGTGCCACCAGCAGAGAGGACGGGGGAGCCTACGAGCAGTACTTC,CATSREDGGAYEQYF
TRBJ2-1,once,TRBV5-6,TRBD2,TGTGCCAGCATCCGAGAGACTAGCATCTACAATGAGCAGTTCTTC,CASIRETSIYNEQFF
TRBJ2-2,-,TRBV7-3,-,TGTGCCAGCAGCTTTCGCCGGGGAGGGGAGCTGTTTTTT,CASSFRRGGELFF
TRBJ2-7,-,TRBV6-5,-,TGTGCCAGCACCGGGAACTACGAGCAGTACTTC,CASTGNYEQYF
TRBJ2-7,-,TRBV6-5,-,TGTGCCAGCAGTTCAATACCGGGACACGGGCCCTACGAGCAGTACTTC,CASSSIPGHGPYEQYF
TRBJ1-5,-,TRBV7-3,TRBD1,TGTGCCAGCAGCCTGGGGACAGCAGATCAGCCCCAGCATTTT,CASSLGTADQPQHF
TRBJ2-7,-,TRBV2,TRBD2,TGTGCCAGCAGGGGGGGACTAGCGCCGACCTACGAGCAGTACTTC,CASRGGLAPTYEQYF
TRBJ1-1,-,TRBV6-6,-,TGTGCCAGCAGTTACTCGTGGGAGGCGAACACTGAAGCTTTCTTT,CASSYSWEANTEAFF
TRBJ2-1,few,TRBV7-2,-,TGTGCCAGCAGCCCGCTGGTTAGCGTGAGCTCCTACAATGAGCAGTTCTTC,CASSPLVSVSSYNEQFF
TRBJ1-1,-,TRBV30,-,TGTGCCTGGAGTGTACTAACGAACACTGAAGCTTTCTTT,CAWSVLTNTEAFF
TRBJ1-6,once,TRBV30,-,TGTGCCTGGAAAGGGACGACAGGTGGTAATTCACCCCTCCACTTT,CAWKGTTGGNSPLHF
TRBJ1-2,-,TRBV19,TRBD1,TGTGCCACTACCTTCGGGGACAGGGATTCGGGCTACACCTTC,CATTFGDRDSGYTF
TRBJ2-3,-,TRBV9,TRBD2,TGTGCCAGCTCTACTAGCGGGGGGGCAGCAGATACGCAGTATTTT,CASSTSGGAADTQYF
TRBJ1-1,-,TRBV27,-,TGTGCCAGCAGTCCGAACAGGAACACTGAAGCTTTCTTT,CASSPNRNTEAFF
TRBJ1-2,-,TRBV10-3,-,TGTGCCATCAGTGAGGGAGACCAGCGCTATGGCTACACCTTC,CAISEGDQRYGYTF
TRBJ2-5,few,TRBV7-9,TRBD1,TGTGCCAGCAGCTTGGGGACAGGTGGCGGAGAGACCCAGTACTTC,CASSLGTGGGETQYF
TRBJ2-1,-,TRBV5-8,-,TGTGCCAGCAGCTTGGCCCGGGGAAATGGGCAGTTCTTC,CASSLARGNGQFF
TRBJ1-4,-,TRBV10-1,-,TGCGCCAGCAGGTCGAGGGCCTCTGCAACTAATGAAAAACTGTTTTTT,CASRSRASATNEKLFF
TRBJ2-7,-,TRBV13,-,TGTGCCAGCAGCTTATCCCTGGACTCTTCCTACGAGCAGTACTTC,CASSLSLDSSYEQYF
TRBJ2-2,-,TRBV6-6,-,TGTGCCAGCAGTGTCCAAAACACCGGGGAGCTGTTTTTT,CASSVQNTGELFF
TRBJ2-3,once,TRBV6-5,-,TGTGCCAGCAGTTACGGCGTCGCCGGGGATACGCAGTATTTT,CASSYGVAGDTQYF
TRBJ1-1,-,TRBV29-1,-,TGCAGCGTTAGGGCCGGGGGGAACACTGAAGCTTTCTTT,CSVRAGGNTEAFF
TRBJ2-1,-,TRBV27,TRBD1,TGTGCCAGCAGTCCCGGGACAGTCTCTTACAATGAGCAGTTCTTC,CASSPGTVSYNEQFF